This entry is about one T cell receptor beta chain. CDR1 and CDR2 from the germline V gene are GTSNPN and SVGIG (reference sequence). The CDR3 runs to 13 residues. V was pared by 8 bases and J by 7 bases, with 10 bases of the junction left unmatched. This specimen belongs to a study of OX40 agonist ivuxolimab in advanced cancers. This table comes from immunoSEQ multiplex PCR, and its TCRdb copy is limited to in-frame clones, with some not included. The data contain 70,000 to 80,000 clones, almost 90% of them singletons. This clonotype was sampled from an adult with an advanced solid tumor such as melanoma, head and neck, liver or kidney cancer. The chain uses TRBV30 and TRBJ2-7; 11 bases match TRBD1. The material was CD4+ or CD8+ T cells sorted from blood, obtained in a trial of the OX40 agonist ivuxolimab. Here the CDR3 reads CAAEPDRGLEQYF. As DNA, the CDR3 is TGTGCCGCCGAACCGGACAGGGGGCTAGAGCAGTACTTC.